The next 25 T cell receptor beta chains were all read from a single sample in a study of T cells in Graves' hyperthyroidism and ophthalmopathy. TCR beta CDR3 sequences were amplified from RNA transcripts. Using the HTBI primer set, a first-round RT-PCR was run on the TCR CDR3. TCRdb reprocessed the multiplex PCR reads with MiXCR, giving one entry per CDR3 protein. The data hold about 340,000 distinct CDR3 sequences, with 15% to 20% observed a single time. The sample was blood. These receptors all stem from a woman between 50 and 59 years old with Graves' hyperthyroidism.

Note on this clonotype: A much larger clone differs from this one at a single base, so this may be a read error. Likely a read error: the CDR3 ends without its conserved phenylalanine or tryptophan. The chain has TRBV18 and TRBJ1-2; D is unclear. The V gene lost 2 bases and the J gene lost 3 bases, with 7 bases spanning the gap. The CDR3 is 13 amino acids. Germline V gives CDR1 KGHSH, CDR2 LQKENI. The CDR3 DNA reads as TGTGCCAGCTCACCAGGGCAGGACTATGGCTACACCCTC. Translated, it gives CASSPGQDYGYTL.

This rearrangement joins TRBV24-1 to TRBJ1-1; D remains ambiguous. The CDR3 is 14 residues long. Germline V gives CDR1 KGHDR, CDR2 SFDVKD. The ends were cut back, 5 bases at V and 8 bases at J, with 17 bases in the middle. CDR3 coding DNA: TGTGCCACCAGTGCCCAGGACGGCCCGGGGGAAGCTTTCTTT. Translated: CATSAQDGPGEAFF.

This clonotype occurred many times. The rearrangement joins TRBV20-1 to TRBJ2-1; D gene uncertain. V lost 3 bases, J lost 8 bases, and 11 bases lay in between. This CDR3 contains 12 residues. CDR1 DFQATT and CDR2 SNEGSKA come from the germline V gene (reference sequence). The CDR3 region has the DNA TGCAGTGCTAGTGAGGACGGCCATGAGCAGTTCTTC. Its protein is CSASEDGHEQFF.

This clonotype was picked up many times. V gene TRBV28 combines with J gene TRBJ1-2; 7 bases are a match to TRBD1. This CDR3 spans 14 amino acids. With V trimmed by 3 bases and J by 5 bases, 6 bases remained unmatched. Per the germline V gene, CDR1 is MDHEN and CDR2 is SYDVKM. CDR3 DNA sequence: TGTGCCAGCAGTTTGGGGGACAGCGTTTATGGCTACACCTTC. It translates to CASSLGDSVYGYTF.

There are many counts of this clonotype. CDR3 in DNA: TGTGCCAGCAGCCCAACCCCGGACAGGGTAGGCTACAATGAGCAGTTCTTC. This gives the protein CASSPTPDRVGYNEQFF. The J gene is TRBJ2-1, the V gene TRBV11-2; 8 nucleotides agree with TRBD1. The CDR3 extends over 17 amino acids. Germline V gene data show CDR1 as SGHAT and CDR2 as FQNNGV. V was pared by 5 bases and J by 3 bases, with 12 bases of the junction left unmatched. The full variable domain, its missing parts supplied by reference TRBV11-2 and TRBJ2-1, is EAGVAQSPRYKIIEKRQSVAFWCNPISGHATLYWYQQILGQGPKLLIQFQNNGVVDDSQLPKDRFSAERLKGVDSTLKIQPAKLEDSAVYLCASSPTPDRVGYNEQFFGPGTRLTVL.

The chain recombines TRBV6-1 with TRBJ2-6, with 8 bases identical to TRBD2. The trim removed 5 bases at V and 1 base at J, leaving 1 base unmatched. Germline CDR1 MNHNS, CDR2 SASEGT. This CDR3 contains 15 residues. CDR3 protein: CASSRGGSGANVLTF. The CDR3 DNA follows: TGTGCCAGCAGTCGGGGGGGTTCTGGGGCCAACGTCCTGACTTTC.

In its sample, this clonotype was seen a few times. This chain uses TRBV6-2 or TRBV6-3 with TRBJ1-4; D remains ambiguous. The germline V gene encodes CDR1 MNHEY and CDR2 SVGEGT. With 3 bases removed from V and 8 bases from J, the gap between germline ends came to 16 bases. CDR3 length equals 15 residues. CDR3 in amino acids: CASSYKGGREEKLFF. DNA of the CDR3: TGTGCCAGCAGTTATAAGGGAGGGAGAGAGGAAAAACTGTTTTTT.

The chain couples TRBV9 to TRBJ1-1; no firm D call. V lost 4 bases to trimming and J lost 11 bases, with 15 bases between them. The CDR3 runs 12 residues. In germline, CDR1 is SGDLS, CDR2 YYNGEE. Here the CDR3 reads CASSPGEVGAFF. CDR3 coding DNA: TGTGCCAGCAGCCCTGGTGAGGTCGGGGCTTTCTTT.

The CDR3 bases are TGCGCCAGCAGCGCGACAGGACCCAACTTGGAAGCTTTCTTT. Translating gives CASSATGPNLEAFF. This chain uses TRBV5-1 with TRBJ1-1; weak D call: TRBD1 (6 bases). The CDR3 sequence is 14 residues long. In germline, CDR1 is SGHRS, CDR2 YFSETQ. V was cut by 4 bases and J by 8 bases, with 18 bases left in between.

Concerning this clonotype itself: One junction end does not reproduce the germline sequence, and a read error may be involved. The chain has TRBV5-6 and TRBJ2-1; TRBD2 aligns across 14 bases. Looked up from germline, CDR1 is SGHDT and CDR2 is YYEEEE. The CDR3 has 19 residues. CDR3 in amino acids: CANSFFGLAGGPSYNEQFF. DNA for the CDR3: TGTGCCAACAGCTTCTTTGGACTAGCGGGAGGTCCATCCTACAATGAGCAGTTCTTC.

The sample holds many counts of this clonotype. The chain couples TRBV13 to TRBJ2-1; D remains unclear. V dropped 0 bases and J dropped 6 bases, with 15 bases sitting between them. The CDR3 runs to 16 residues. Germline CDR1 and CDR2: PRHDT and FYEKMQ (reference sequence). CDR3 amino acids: CASSLGSAKWGNEQFF. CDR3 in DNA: TGTGCCAGCAGCTTAGGCTCTGCGAAGTGGGGCAATGAGCAGTTCTTC.

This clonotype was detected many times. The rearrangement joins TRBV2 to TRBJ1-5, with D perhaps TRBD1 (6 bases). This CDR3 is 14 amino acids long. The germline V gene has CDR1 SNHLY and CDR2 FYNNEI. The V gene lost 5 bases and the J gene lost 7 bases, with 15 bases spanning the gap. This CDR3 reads CASSQDSGGQPQHF. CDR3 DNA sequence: TGTGCCAGCAGTCAGGACTCTGGGGGCCAGCCCCAGCATTTT.

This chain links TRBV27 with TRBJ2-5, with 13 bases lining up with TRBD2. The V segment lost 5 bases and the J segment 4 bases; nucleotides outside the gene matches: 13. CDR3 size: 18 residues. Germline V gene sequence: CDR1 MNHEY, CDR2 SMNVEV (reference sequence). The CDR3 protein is CASSGRTSGGVLRETQYF. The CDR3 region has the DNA TGTGCCAGCAGTGGCCGGACTAGCGGGGGAGTCCTCCGAGAGACCCAGTACTTC.

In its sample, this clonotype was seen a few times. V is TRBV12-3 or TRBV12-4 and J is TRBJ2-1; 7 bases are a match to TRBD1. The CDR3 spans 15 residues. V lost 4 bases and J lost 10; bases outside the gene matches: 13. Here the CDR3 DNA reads TGTGCCAGCAGTTCCACCGGGACAGTCAGTACCGAGCAGTTCTTC. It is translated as CASSSTGTVSTEQFF.

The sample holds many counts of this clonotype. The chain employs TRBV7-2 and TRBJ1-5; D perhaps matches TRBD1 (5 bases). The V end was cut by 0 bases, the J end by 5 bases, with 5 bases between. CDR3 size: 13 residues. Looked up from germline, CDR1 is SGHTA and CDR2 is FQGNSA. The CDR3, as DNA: TGTGCCAGCAGCTTAGCGGGGGATCAGCCCCAGCATTTT. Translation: CASSLAGDQPQHF.

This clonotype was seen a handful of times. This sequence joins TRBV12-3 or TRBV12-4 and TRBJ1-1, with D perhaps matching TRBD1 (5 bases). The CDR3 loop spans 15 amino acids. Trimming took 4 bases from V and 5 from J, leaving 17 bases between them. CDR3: CASSYPRAGGTEAFF. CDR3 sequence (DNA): TGTGCCAGCAGTTATCCCAGGGCTGGTGGGACTGAAGCTTTCTTT.

CDR3 in amino acids: CASSLARVGTGELFF. CDR3 nucleotides: TGCGCCAGCAGTCTTGCCAGGGTGGGGACCGGGGAGCTGTTTTTT. The chain carries TRBV5-1 and TRBJ2-2; TRBD1 is a possible D gene (5 bases). Trimming took off 5 bases at V and 5 bases at J, with 16 bases between the two ends. Germline V gene data show CDR1 as SGHRS and CDR2 as YFSETQ. This CDR3 contains 15 residues.

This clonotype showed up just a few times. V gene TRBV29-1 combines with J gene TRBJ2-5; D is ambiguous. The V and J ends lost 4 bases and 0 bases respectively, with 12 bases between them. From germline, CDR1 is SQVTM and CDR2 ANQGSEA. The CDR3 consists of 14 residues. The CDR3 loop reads CSVVRDLYQETQYF. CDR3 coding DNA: TGCAGCGTTGTCCGAGATCTGTACCAAGAGACCCAGTACTTC.

The DNA for the CDR3 is TGTGCCAGCAGTTACTCGATAGGGACAGGGCCTTCACCCCTCCACTTT. Translation: CASSYSIGTGPSPLHF. The chain employs TRBV6-5 and TRBJ1-6; 9 positions match TRBD1. The CDR3 is 16 residues long. After removal of 0 bases from V and 9 bases from J, the junction contained 6 bases not matched to a gene. Germline CDR1 reads MNHEY; CDR2 reads SVGAGI.

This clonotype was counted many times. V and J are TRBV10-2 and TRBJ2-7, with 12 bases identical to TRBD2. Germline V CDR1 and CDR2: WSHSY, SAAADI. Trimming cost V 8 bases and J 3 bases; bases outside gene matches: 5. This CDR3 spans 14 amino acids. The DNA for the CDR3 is TGCGCCAGCGCCCGACTAGCGGGAGACTACGAGCAGTACTTC. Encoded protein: CASARLAGDYEQYF.

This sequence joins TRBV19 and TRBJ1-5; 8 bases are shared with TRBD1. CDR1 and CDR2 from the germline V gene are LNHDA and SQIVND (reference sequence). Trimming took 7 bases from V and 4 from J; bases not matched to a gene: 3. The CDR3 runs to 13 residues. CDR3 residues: CASKDRVNQPQHF. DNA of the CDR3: TGTGCCAGTAAGGACAGGGTGAATCAGCCCCAGCATTTT.

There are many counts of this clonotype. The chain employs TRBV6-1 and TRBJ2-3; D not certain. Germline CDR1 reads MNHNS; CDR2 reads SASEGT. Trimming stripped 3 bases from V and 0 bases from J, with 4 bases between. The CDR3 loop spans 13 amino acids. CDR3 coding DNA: TGTGCCAGCAGTGATGCAAGCACAGATACGCAGTATTTT. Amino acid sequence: CASSDASTDTQYF.

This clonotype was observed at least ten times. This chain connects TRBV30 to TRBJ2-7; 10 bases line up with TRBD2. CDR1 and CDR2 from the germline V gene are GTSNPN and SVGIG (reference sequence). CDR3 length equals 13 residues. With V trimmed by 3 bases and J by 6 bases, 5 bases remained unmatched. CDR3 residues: CAWRSQREGEQYF. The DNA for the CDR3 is TGTGCCTGGAGGTCGCAGCGGGAGGGCGAGCAGTACTTC.

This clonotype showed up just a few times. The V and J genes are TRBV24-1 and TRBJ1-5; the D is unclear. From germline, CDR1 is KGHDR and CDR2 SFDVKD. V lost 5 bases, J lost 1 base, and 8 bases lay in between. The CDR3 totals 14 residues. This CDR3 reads CATSAPGSNQPQHF. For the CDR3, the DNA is TGTGCCACCAGTGCGCCCGGGAGCAATCAGCCCCAGCATTTT.

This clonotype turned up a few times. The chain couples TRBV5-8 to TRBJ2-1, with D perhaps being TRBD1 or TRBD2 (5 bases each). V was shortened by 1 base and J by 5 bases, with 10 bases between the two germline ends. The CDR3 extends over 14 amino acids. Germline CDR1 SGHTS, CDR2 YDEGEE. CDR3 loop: CASSLYGGNNEQFF. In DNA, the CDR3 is TGTGCCAGCAGCTTGTATGGGGGAAACAATGAGCAGTTCTTC.